This TCR beta chain was captured by sequencing in a study of blood T cell repertoires in COVID-19 (dated by TCRdb to between 2020 and 2021). A note on the overall study: The collaborator samples originated in the United States, Italy and Spain and spanned the acute and convalescent phases of COVID-19. The prospective study material was composed of cDNA or gDNA derived from T cells, B-cell-depleted T cells, or PBMCs. Subjects who had been exposed to COVID-19, were actively infected with it, or had recovered from it provided the deeply sampled blood TCRbeta repertoires that made up the dataset. A freely available public database, intended as a resource for researchers studying the immune response to SARS-CoV-2, is where the repertoires were released. The samples were drawn from the first 160 participants of the ongoing ImmuneRACE study and from 950 to 1,500 subjects provided by 6 global collaborators. The sample metadata nearly always contained a de-identified subject ID, COVID-19 status, age in years and sex. Where available, HLA class I and class II types were obtained from metadata supplied by the sample provider rather than from assay-based typing. Overall results and qualifications from the work: How much clinical and demographic metadata was included differed by source and by participant, and the metadata was provided uncurated.

Another Seattle source contributed samples from volunteer blood donors who had recovered from COVID-19. Each collaborating institution followed its own protocols to collect whole blood in K2EDTA tubes. Collaborator samples were shipped for TCRbeta analysis as frozen whole blood, isolated PBMCs, or DNA extracted from either sample type. The CDR3 runs 13 residues from the cysteine to the phenylalanine. The sequence is cut down to CDR3 DNA, 39 bases in frame from base 1. Unmatched junction bases come to 7, with V trimmed by 9 bases and J by 4 bases. The germline V gene encodes CDR1 LNHDA and CDR2 SQIVND (reference sequence). On this clone: This receptor's antigen is unknown. No base quality information exists; no much larger clone differs at one position.

TCRbeta CDR3 regions were amplified from genomic DNA using the immunoSEQ Assay, a bias-controlled multiplex PCR. In the paper's pipeline: Within the assay, amplification of reference gene primers was used to estimate how many nucleated cells each sample contained. To quantify the absolute abundance of each unique TCRbeta CDR3 rearrangement, sequence reads were collapsed and filtered. For each sample, productive Simpson clonality was calculated as the square root of Simpson's diversity index over productive rearrangements. Drawn from immuneACCESS, this table holds only the in-frame rearrangements with V and J called that TCRdb kept. Clones are partly lost; checked studies trace under half to an unresolved V gene and leave the rest unexplained. V and J calls plus clone size are reproduced from that table; the DNA served to infer D and trimming. The table for this sample lists about 290,000 clones; about 89% of them were counted only once. Roughly 0.96% of the sample rests with the top ten.

Material: peripheral blood. The TCR originated in a woman in her thirties or forties who had recovered from COVID-19. This chain is built from TRBV19 and TRBJ1-1; 8 middle bases align to TRBD1. CDR3 reads: CASGDRTITEAFF. The DNA is as follows: TGTGCCAGCGGGGACAGGACGATCACTGAAGCTTTCTTT.